A single T cell receptor beta chain is shown here with its context. This sample was taken from a study of Ad26.COV2.S vaccination and SARS-CoV-2 variants. Across the study: Once or twice, 56 days apart, Ad26.COV2.S was delivered intramuscularly.

Trimming took 0 bases from V and 0 from J, leaving 9 bases between them. Germline V CDR1 and CDR2: SGHAT, FQNNGV. The length of the CDR3 is 15 residues. Treatment specified: some 20 received Ad26.COV2.S at low or high dose, single or two shots; several received placebo; per-sample allocation not given. After the first vaccine or placebo injection, samples were drawn on day 63. Sequencing used immunoSEQ multiplex PCR; TCRdb keeps in-frame clones, though not all of them. Of around 420,000 clones in the sample, around nine tenths are singletons; the top ten hold about 3.6%. The origin of this receptor is a person between 18 and 65 years old who received the Ad26.COV2.S COVID-19 vaccine or a placebo. The chain has TRBV11-2 and TRBJ2-7; a weak D match, TRBD2 (7 bases). Sequenced material: peripheral blood, taken in a trial of Ad26.COV2.S vaccine versus placebo. CDR3 DNA sequence: TGTGCCAGCAGCTTAGAAGGGGGGGCCTCCTACGAGCAGTACTTC. As protein: CASSLEGGASYEQYF.